These 16 T cell receptor beta chains were sequenced from one sample in a study of blood T cell repertoires in COVID-19. The repertoire was sequenced with immunoSEQ multiplex PCR; TCRdb's copy has only in-frame clones and lacks some. The table lists roughly 41,000 clones, 70% to 90% of them singletons. The sequencing sample was made of peripheral blood. The receptors were gathered from a man between 60 and 70 years old with acute or convalescent COVID-19.

The rearrangement links TRBV11-2 to TRBJ2-7, with 10 bases aligning to TRBD1. V lost 4 bases, J lost 6 bases, and 9 bases stayed unmatched. CDR3 length: 15 residues. Per the germline V gene, CDR1 is SGHAT and CDR2 is FQNNGV. The CDR3 DNA reads TGTGCCAGCAGCTCTACTGGGACAGGGGACTTCGAGCAGTACTTC. Its protein is CASSSTGTGDFEQYF. The full variable domain, in which reference TRBV11-2 and TRBJ2-7 provide the parts outside the CDR3, is EAGVAQSPRYKIIEKRQSVAFWCNPISGHATLYWYQQILGQGPKLLIQFQNNGVVDDSQLPKDRFSAERLKGVDSTLKIQPAKLEDSAVYLCASSSTGTGDFEQYFGPGTRLTVT.

The chain uses TRBV19 and TRBJ1-2, with D possibly matching TRBD1 (5 bases). CDR3 length: 14 residues. Germline assignment: CDR1 LNHDA and CDR2 SQIVND (reference sequence). V lost 7 bases to trimming and J lost 5 bases, with 17 bases between them. The CDR3 spells CASKFRQQLYGYTF. The CDR3 DNA reads TGTGCCAGTAAGTTCCGACAGCAGCTATATGGCTACACCTTC. Drawing the rest from reference TRBV19 and TRBJ1-2, the complete variable domain is DGGITQSPKYLFRKEGQNVTLSCEQNLNHDAMYWYRQDPGQGLRLIYYSQIVNDFQKGDIAEGYSVSREKKESFPLTVTSAQKNPTAFYLCASKFRQQLYGYTFGSGTRLTVV.

As DNA, the CDR3 is TGCGCCAGCAGTCAATCGGGGCAGGACAGGCATCCCCAGCATTTT. Translating it yields CASSQSGQDRHPQHF. This sequence joins TRBV23-1 and TRBJ1-5; TRBD1 matches 7 bases. TRBV23-1 is classed as an ORF, of uncertain function. With V trimmed by 0 bases and J by 10 bases, 9 bases remained unmatched. The CDR3 runs 15 residues.

V is TRBV29-1 and J is TRBJ2-7; D remains ambiguous. This CDR3 comprises 15 residues. Germline loops: CDR1 SQVTM, CDR2 ANQGSEA. Deletions cut 6 bases from V and 4 bases from J, with 22 bases between. DNA of the CDR3: TGCAGCGTCGCTGCGGTAGGTTTTCGCGATTACGAGCAGTACTTC. Its protein is CSVAAVGFRDYEQYF.

The chain combines TRBV18 with TRBJ1-2; TRBD1 matches 10 bases. Losses at the gene ends were 5 bases for V and 6 bases for J; bases not matched to a gene: 6. The CDR3 has 14 amino acids. The germline V gene has CDR1 KGHSH and CDR2 LQKENI. The chain's CDR3 is CASSGTGVGNGYTF. In nucleotides, the CDR3 is TGTGCCAGCTCAGGGACAGGGGTTGGCAATGGCTACACCTTC.

The V gene is TRBV6-5, the J gene TRBJ2-2; a weak D match, TRBD1 (5 bases). Trimming stripped 7 bases from V and 8 bases from J, with 20 bases between. The CDR3 covers 15 residues. Germline CDR1 and CDR2: MNHEY and SVGAGI. The CDR3 bases are TGTGCCAGCACCTCACAGGTGGTGGTAAAAGGGGAGCTGTTTTTT. It translates to CASTSQVVVKGELFF.

V is TRBV5-4 and J is TRBJ1-2, with D hard to call. Germline values: CDR1 SGHNT, CDR2 YYREEE (reference sequence). V shed 0 bases and J shed 7 bases, with 16 bases lying between them. The CDR3 totals 15 residues. CDR3 protein: CASSLEIPGIIGYTF. In nucleotides, the CDR3 is TGTGCCAGCAGCTTGGAAATCCCGGGGATTATTGGCTACACCTTC.

The gene calls are TRBV7-6 and TRBJ2-2, with D perhaps TRBD2 (5 bases). This CDR3 is 15 amino acids long. Trimming cost V 5 bases and J 0 bases, with 10 bases left between them. The germline gives CDR1 SGHVS, CDR2 FNYEAQ. CDR3 coding DNA: TGTGCCAGCAGCCCCGTAGCGTCGAACACCGGGGAGCTGTTTTTT. It encodes CASSPVASNTGELFF.

The chain has TRBV6-2 or TRBV6-3 and TRBJ1-5, with D perhaps matching TRBD1 (5 bases). Deletions cut 4 bases from V and 7 bases from J, with 26 bases between. The V gene's germline CDR1 is MNHEY and CDR2 SVGEGT. This CDR3 region has 18 residues. The CDR3, as DNA: TGTGCCAGCAGTTCAGGCGGGGATTTACAGGCCTTAGGGCAGCCCCAGCATTTT. Translated: CASSSGGDLQALGQPQHF.

The V and J genes are TRBV28 and TRBJ1-4; tentative D call: TRBD1 (5 bases). The V gene lost 2 bases and the J gene lost 5 bases, with 12 bases spanning the gap. Germline V gene lookup returns CDR1 MDHEN and CDR2 SYDVKM. The CDR3 is made up of 15 amino acids. CDR3 protein: CASSLLAGKNEKLFF. The DNA of the CDR3 is TGTGCCAGCAGTTTACTGGCAGGGAAGAATGAAAAACTGTTTTTT.

This chain joins TRBV27 and TRBJ1-2; 8 bases match TRBD1. There are 15 residues in the CDR3. J lost 2 bases, V lost 4 bases, and 6 bases had no gene match. Germline lookup yields CDR1 MNHEY and CDR2 SMNVEV (reference sequence). The CDR3 spells CASSWVQGANYGYTF. CDR3 nucleotides: TGTGCCAGCAGTTGGGTCCAGGGGGCCAACTATGGCTACACCTTC.

The CDR3 is CASSFNRGQFF. The CDR3 DNA sequence: TGTGCCAGCAGCTTTAACCGGGGGCAGTTCTTC. The rearrangement links TRBV12-3 or TRBV12-4 to TRBJ2-1, with D perhaps matching TRBD2 (5 bases). The CDR3 is 11 residues long. V lost 6 bases and J lost 12, with 12 bases in between.

The V call is TRBV6-5, the J call TRBJ1-5; 8 nucleotides agree with TRBD1. The CDR3 runs to 15 residues. J lost 5 bases, V lost 0 bases, and 3 bases had no gene match. Germline V gene sequence: CDR1 MNHEY, CDR2 SVGAGI. CDR3 amino acids: CASSYSGQEDQPQHF. Here the CDR3 DNA reads TGTGCCAGCAGTTACTCGGGACAGGAGGATCAGCCCCAGCATTTT.

J is TRBJ2-5 and V is TRBV4-3; maybe TRBD2 (5 bases). Germline CDR1 and CDR2: LGHNA and YSLEER. The CDR3 covers 15 residues. V dropped 4 bases and J dropped 5 bases, with 17 bases sitting between them. The CDR3 DNA reads TGCGCCAGCAGCCTATCCTCGGTGGGCGGGGAGACCCAGTACTTC. Its translation: CASSLSSVGGETQYF.

Only one count was recorded for this clone. The genes are TRBV29-1 and TRBJ1-2; perhaps TRBD1 as D (5 bases). The germline gives CDR1 SQVTM, CDR2 ANQGSEA. The CDR3 contains 15 residues. V lost 0 bases and J lost 4, with 15 bases in between. Here the CDR3 DNA reads TGCAGCGTTGAAGAGTTGGCAGGGAATGCCTATGGCTACACCTTC. Its translation: CSVEELAGNAYGYTF.

This clone was counted a single time. J is TRBJ2-1 and V is TRBV4-1; 15 nucleotides agree with TRBD2. The CDR3 is 17 amino acids. After removal of 1 base from V and 7 bases from J, the junction contained 5 bases not matched to a gene. CDR1 is MGHRA and CDR2 is YSYEKL in the germline V gene. As DNA, the CDR3 is TGCGCCAGCAGCCAAGCGGTGGGACTAGCGGGGGGTAATGAGCAGTTCTTC. Protein: CASSQAVGLAGGNEQFF.